This passage covers 12 T cell receptor beta chains from one sample sequenced in a study of blood T cell repertoires in COVID-19. Here immunoSEQ multiplex PCR was the method, and the copy in TCRdb shows in-frame clones only, minus some. The profile covers 390,000 or so clones, with roughly 90% appearing a single time and 3% taken by the ten largest. The specimen was peripheral blood. Source of these receptors: a young woman with COVID-19, enrolled during active disease.

V gene TRBV18 combines with J gene TRBJ2-1; no firm D call. The CDR3 covers 16 residues. The V end was cut by 0 bases, the J end by 2 bases, with 11 bases between. Germline CDR1 reads KGHSH; CDR2 reads LQKENI. CDR3 sequence: CASSPPNLNPYNEQFF. Written as DNA, the CDR3 is TGTGCCAGCTCACCACCAAATCTAAACCCCTACAATGAGCAGTTCTTC.

The CDR3 here is CASSIAAGVRTGELFF. The CDR3 region has the DNA TGTGCCAGTAGTATAGCGGCGGGAGTGAGAACCGGGGAGCTGTTTTTT. The genes are TRBV19 and TRBJ2-2, with 7 bases lining up with TRBD2. This CDR3 spans 16 amino acids. Germline CDR1 LNHDA, CDR2 SQIVND (reference sequence). V shed 1 base, J shed 5 bases, and the junction held 7 bases outside the gene matches. Drawing the rest from reference TRBV19 and TRBJ2-2, the complete variable domain is DGGITQSPKYLFRKEGQNVTLSCEQNLNHDAMYWYRQDPGQGLRLIYYSQIVNDFQKGDIAEGYSVSREKKESFPLTVTSAQKNPTAFYLCASSIAAGVRTGELFFGEGSRLTVL.

The J gene is TRBJ1-6, the V gene TRBV10-1, with D perhaps matching TRBD1 (5 bases). The CDR3 is made up of 15 amino acids. The germline V gene has CDR1 WNHNN and CDR2 SYGVQD (reference sequence). V shed 6 bases and J shed 8 bases, with 17 bases lying between them. CDR3 nucleotides: TGCGCCAGCAGGAGTGGACGTGGAGGGGATTCACCCCTCCACTTT. This sequence encodes CASRSGRGGDSPLHF.

This clone was seen only a few times. The chain is built from TRBV5-1 and TRBJ1-1; 7 positions match TRBD1. This CDR3 region has 16 residues. Germline V gives CDR1 SGHRS, CDR2 YFSETQ. Trimming at V came to 0 bases and at J to 1 base, leaving 6 bases not matched to a gene. DNA for the CDR3: TGCGCCAGCAGCTTGGGGCCGGGGACAGAGAACACTGAAGCTTTCTTT. Encoded protein: CASSLGPGTENTEAFF.

The gene calls are TRBV4-3 and TRBJ1-2, with 9 bases matching TRBD1. J was trimmed by 5 bases and V by 5 bases; bases with no gene match: 12. The CDR3 extends over 16 amino acids. The V gene's germline CDR1 is LGHNA and CDR2 YSLEER. The CDR3 here is CASSKGTGLESYGYTF. DNA of the CDR3: TGCGCCAGCAGCAAGGGGACAGGGCTGGAGTCATATGGCTACACCTTC.

As for this clone: The identical CDR3 is also encoded by other nucleotide sequences in the sample. CDR3 region: CASSLGQGGYEQYF. Here the CDR3 DNA reads TGTGCCAGCAGTTTAGGGCAGGGAGGCTACGAGCAGTACTTC. J is TRBJ2-7 and V is TRBV27, with a tentative D call TRBD2 (6 bases). V lost 2 bases and J 3 bases, leaving 11 bases between the germline ends. CDR1 and CDR2 from the germline V gene are MNHEY and SMNVEV (reference sequence). The CDR3 loop spans 14 amino acids.

This chain joins TRBV15 and TRBJ1-6; maybe TRBD1 (6 bases). The V end lost 5 bases, the J end lost 6 bases, and 11 bases lay between the germline ends. CDR1 is LNHNV, CDR2 YYDKDF, per germline (reference sequence). The CDR3 extends over 14 amino acids. CDR3 sequence: CATSHEQGNSPLHF. The DNA of the CDR3 is TGTGCCACCAGCCACGAACAGGGTAATTCACCCCTCCACTTT.

J is TRBJ2-3 and V is TRBV24-1; D remains unclear. CDR1 KGHDR and CDR2 SFDVKD come from the germline V gene. This CDR3 comprises 12 residues. V gave up 3 bases and J gave up 4 bases, with 4 bases separating them. CDR3 loop: CATSDVSDTQYF. In DNA, the CDR3 is TGTGCCACCAGTGATGTCTCAGATACGCAGTATTTT.

The chain combines TRBV2 with TRBJ1-2, with a possible D match to TRBD1 (5 bases). V was cut by 0 bases and J by 5 bases, with 7 bases left in between. The germline V gene has CDR1 SNHLY and CDR2 FYNNEI. The CDR3 totals 13 residues. DNA of the CDR3: TGTGCCAGCAGTGAAGCTGACAGATATGGCTACACCTTC. This codes for CASSEADRYGYTF.

This rearrangement joins TRBV6-2 or TRBV6-3 to TRBJ2-1, with 12 bases matching TRBD2. Germline assignment: CDR1 MNHEY and CDR2 SVGEGT. The length of the CDR3 is 19 residues. J was trimmed by 0 bases and V by 2 bases; bases with no gene match: 8. The CDR3 region is CASSYGTSGGLASYNEQFF. The CDR3 region has the DNA TGTGCCAGCAGTTACGGTACTAGCGGGGGGCTGGCCTCCTACAATGAGCAGTTCTTC.

The V and J genes are TRBV30 and TRBJ2-3, with D possibly being TRBD1 (5 bases). Trimming shortened V by 4 bases and J by 3 bases, and 11 bases separated the two germline ends. CDR1 GTSNPN and CDR2 SVGIG come from the germline V gene (reference sequence). The CDR3 runs to 13 residues. CDR3 protein: CAWNVWTTDTQYF. The CDR3, as DNA: TGTGCCTGGAACGTGTGGACAACAGATACGCAGTATTTT.

This chain connects TRBV29-1 to TRBJ1-2, with D perhaps matching TRBD1 (6 bases). The CDR3 contains 14 residues. CDR1 and CDR2 from the germline V gene are SQVTM and ANQGSEA. V was pared by 6 bases and J by 0 bases, with 14 bases between. CDR3 loop: CSVRPDSANYGYTF. The CDR3 bases are TGCAGCGTACGTCCGGACAGCGCTAACTATGGCTACACCTTC.